Sequencing of this T cell receptor beta chain was carried out in a study of blood T cell repertoires in COVID-19. Study information: PBMCs, B-cell-depleted T cells, or T cells provided the cDNA or gDNA that made up the material.

This clone has a single count. In the study's own analysis: Estimation of nucleated cell counts relied on the amplification of reference gene primers. Measured with immunoSEQ multiplex PCR; TCRdb has only the in-frame clones, and not every one. V, J and clone size were drawn from that table, and D and trimming were deduced from the DNA. This table has some 43,000 clones, 70% to 85% appearing once. The CDR3 covers 16 residues. Germline values: CDR1 KGHSH, CDR2 LQKENI. V lost 3 bases to trimming and J lost 5 bases; unmatched junction nucleotides: 10. This chain connects TRBV18 to TRBJ2-4, with 7 nucleotides matching TRBD1. This TCR was sampled from a man aged 50 to 60 with active COVID-19. The sequencing sample was made of peripheral blood. This CDR3 is CASSPVDRFRENIQYF. The CDR3 DNA follows: TGTGCCAGCTCACCCGTGGACAGGTTCCGCGAAAACATTCAGTACTTC.